These T cell receptor beta chains were read from a single sample in a study of OX40 agonist ivuxolimab in advanced cancers. Clones were read by immunoSEQ multiplex PCR, and TCRdb kept only the in-frame ones, dropping some. The table has roughly 73,000 clones, approximately 86% seen once. The material sequenced was CD4+ or CD8+ T cells sorted from blood, taken in a trial of the OX40 agonist ivuxolimab. The receptors were gathered from an adult with an advanced solid tumor such as melanoma, head and neck, liver or kidney cancer. Each CDR3 is given with its conserved first and last residue. Each record gives: V gene, clone size, D gene, CDR3 length, J gene, CDR3 DNA, CDR3 protein. The D gene is left open where the match is weak. For some rows the clone size is stated as once, few or many, or as a class when expanded; others skip it.

v_call: TRBV5-6; clone_size: once; d_call: TRBD2; cdr3_length: 16; j_call: TRBJ2-7; cdr3_nt: TGTGCCAGCAGCTTGGGTCGGGCTAGCGGAGCTTACGAGCAGTACTTC; cdr3_aa: CASSLGRASGAYEQYF
v_call: TRBV6-5; clone_size: .; d_call: TRBD1; cdr3_length: 14; j_call: TRBJ1-1; cdr3_nt: TGTGCCAGCACCCCGGGGACAGGGAGCACTGAAGCTTTCTTT; cdr3_aa: CASTPGTGSTEAFF
v_call: TRBV5-1; clone_size: .; d_call: .; cdr3_length: 13; j_call: TRBJ1-5; cdr3_nt: TGCGCCAGTCGCGGGGACGGTGATCAGCCCCAGCATTTT; cdr3_aa: CASRGDGDQPQHF
v_call: TRBV19; clone_size: .; d_call: TRBD2; cdr3_length: 17; j_call: TRBJ2-1; cdr3_nt: TGTGCCAGTAGCCCCACCAAGACTAGCGGTTCGGGGAATGAGCAGTTCTTC; cdr3_aa: CASSPTKTSGSGNEQFF
v_call: TRBV7-8; clone_size: .; d_call: .; cdr3_length: 15; j_call: TRBJ2-2; cdr3_nt: TGTGCCAGCAGCTTAAATGGACAAGGCACCGGGGAGCTGTTTTTT; cdr3_aa: CASSLNGQGTGELFF
v_call: TRBV5-1; clone_size: once; d_call: .; cdr3_length: 13; j_call: TRBJ2-7; cdr3_nt: TGCGCCAGCAGCTTGACGGTCTCCTACGAGCAGTACTTC; cdr3_aa: CASSLTVSYEQYF
v_call: TRBV5-1; clone_size: .; d_call: .; cdr3_length: 12; j_call: TRBJ2-5; cdr3_nt: TGCGCCAGCAGCTTGAGTCCAGAGACCCAGTACTTC; cdr3_aa: CASSLSPETQYF
v_call: TRBV28; clone_size: .; d_call: TRBD1; cdr3_length: 16; j_call: TRBJ2-3; cdr3_nt: TGTGCCAGCAGTACTCCGGACAGGGGTCGCACAGATACGCAGTATTTT; cdr3_aa: CASSTPDRGRTDTQYF
v_call: TRBV6-5; clone_size: few; d_call: .; cdr3_length: 10; j_call: TRBJ1-5; cdr3_nt: TGTGCCAGCGGTAGTCAGCCCCAGCATTTT; cdr3_aa: CASGSQPQHF
v_call: TRBV6-5; clone_size: .; d_call: TRBD1; cdr3_length: 12; j_call: TRBJ2-5; cdr3_nt: TGTGCCAGCGCCGGACAGGGAGAGACCCAGTACTTC; cdr3_aa: CASAGQGETQYF
v_call: TRBV2; clone_size: .; d_call: TRBD1; cdr3_length: 16; j_call: TRBJ1-6; cdr3_nt: TGTGCCAGCAGTCTAGCTAGGGGGCTACATAATTCACCCCTCCACTTT; cdr3_aa: CASSLARGLHNSPLHF
v_call: TRBV19; clone_size: .; d_call: .; cdr3_length: 13; j_call: TRBJ2-3; cdr3_nt: TGTGCCAGTAGCGGCAGTTCCACAGATACGCAGTATTTT; cdr3_aa: CASSGSSTDTQYF
v_call: TRBV18; clone_size: .; d_call: .; cdr3_length: 11; j_call: TRBJ1-2; cdr3_nt: TGTGCCAGCTCACCTGGGGCCGGCTACACCTTC; cdr3_aa: CASSPGAGYTF
v_call: TRBV5-1; clone_size: .; d_call: .; cdr3_length: 14; j_call: TRBJ1-3; cdr3_nt: TGCGCCAGCAGCTTGGACAGTGCTGGAAACACCATATATTTT; cdr3_aa: CASSLDSAGNTIYF
v_call: TRBV7-3; clone_size: .; d_call: .; cdr3_length: 14; j_call: TRBJ2-3; cdr3_nt: TGTGCCAGCAGCCACGCTACACGCACAGATACGCAGTATTTT; cdr3_aa: CASSHATRTDTQYF
v_call: TRBV5-4; clone_size: .; d_call: TRBD1; cdr3_length: 14; j_call: TRBJ2-5; cdr3_nt: TGTGCCAGCAGCACCCGGGACAGGGTCACCACCCAGTACTTC; cdr3_aa: CASSTRDRVTTQYF
v_call: TRBV7-2; clone_size: .; d_call: TRBD2; cdr3_length: 15; j_call: TRBJ2-1; cdr3_nt: TGTGCCAGCAGCCCCCTAGCGGGGTCCTACAATGAGCAGTTCTTC; cdr3_aa: CASSPLAGSYNEQFF
v_call: TRBV15; clone_size: .; d_call: .; cdr3_length: 13; j_call: TRBJ1-4; cdr3_nt: TGTGCCACCAGCCCGGACACTAATGAAAAACTGTTTTTT; cdr3_aa: CATSPDTNEKLFF
v_call: TRBV7-3; clone_size: .; d_call: .; cdr3_length: 14; j_call: TRBJ2-2; cdr3_nt: TGTGCCAGCAGCTTTACAGGGTTTGACGGGGAGCTGTTTTTT; cdr3_aa: CASSFTGFDGELFF
v_call: TRBV5-1; clone_size: .; d_call: .; cdr3_length: 14; j_call: TRBJ2-3; cdr3_nt: TGCGCCAGCCGACCCGGGGCCTCCACAGATACGCAGTATTTT; cdr3_aa: CASRPGASTDTQYF
v_call: TRBV29-1; clone_size: .; d_call: .; cdr3_length: 14; j_call: TRBJ1-1; cdr3_nt: TGCAGCGTTGAAGGTCAGCGGGGTTCCACTGAAGCTTTCTTT; cdr3_aa: CSVEGQRGSTEAFF
v_call: TRBV5-1; clone_size: .; d_call: .; cdr3_length: 15; j_call: TRBJ2-2; cdr3_nt: TGCGCCAGCAGCTTATTCGGGGCGAACACCGGGGAGCTGTTTTTT; cdr3_aa: CASSLFGANTGELFF
v_call: TRBV2; clone_size: .; d_call: .; cdr3_length: 12; j_call: TRBJ1-5; cdr3_nt: TGTGCCAGCAGGGACATGTATGAGCCCCAGCATTTT; cdr3_aa: CASRDMYEPQHF
v_call: TRBV9; clone_size: .; d_call: TRBD1; cdr3_length: 16; j_call: TRBJ1-3; cdr3_nt: TGTGCCAGCAGCGCCAAGACAGGGATCTCTGGAAACACCATATATTTT; cdr3_aa: CASSAKTGISGNTIYF
v_call: TRBV7-3; clone_size: .; d_call: .; cdr3_length: 15; j_call: TRBJ1-2; cdr3_nt: TGTGCCAGCAGCCCCACTCCACAGGTTACCTATGGCTACACCTTC; cdr3_aa: CASSPTPQVTYGYTF
v_call: TRBV7-8; clone_size: .; d_call: TRBD2; cdr3_length: 19; j_call: TRBJ2-1; cdr3_nt: TGTGCCAGCAGGCAAGCTACCGGGACTAGCGGGAGTGGTTACAATGAGCAGTTCTTC; cdr3_aa: CASRQATGTSGSGYNEQFF
v_call: TRBV6-4; clone_size: .; d_call: TRBD2; cdr3_length: 15; j_call: TRBJ2-7; cdr3_nt: TGTGCCAGCAGGGGAGCGGGAGGGGGTTCCTACGAGCAGTACTTC; cdr3_aa: CASRGAGGGSYEQYF
v_call: TRBV19; clone_size: .; d_call: TRBD1; cdr3_length: 15; j_call: TRBJ2-5; cdr3_nt: TGTGCCAGTAGTTTGACCGGGACAGGGCTAGAGACCCAGTACTTC; cdr3_aa: CASSLTGTGLETQYF
v_call: TRBV9; clone_size: .; d_call: .; cdr3_length: 13; j_call: TRBJ1-1; cdr3_nt: TGTGCCAGCAGCGTAGGAGACGGCACTGAAGCTTTCTTT; cdr3_aa: CASSVGDGTEAFF
v_call: TRBV11-3; clone_size: .; d_call: TRBD1; cdr3_length: 18; j_call: TRBJ2-7; cdr3_nt: TGTGCCAGCAGCCACGCGGACAGGGGTCGTACTCCCTCCTACGAGCAGTACTTC; cdr3_aa: CASSHADRGRTPSYEQYF
v_call: TRBV5-1; clone_size: .; d_call: TRBD1; cdr3_length: 14; j_call: TRBJ2-7; cdr3_nt: TGCGCCAGCAGCTTCGGACAGGAATCTGGCGAGCAGTACTTC; cdr3_aa: CASSFGQESGEQYF
v_call: TRBV9; clone_size: .; d_call: .; cdr3_length: 14; j_call: TRBJ1-5; cdr3_nt: TGTGCCAGCAGCGCAGGGGTGGGGAATCAGCCCCAGCATTTT; cdr3_aa: CASSAGVGNQPQHF
v_call: TRBV29-1; clone_size: .; d_call: TRBD2; cdr3_length: 12; j_call: TRBJ2-3; cdr3_nt: TGCAGCGCCGGACTAGCGGCAGATACGCAGTATTTT; cdr3_aa: CSAGLAADTQYF
v_call: TRBV27; clone_size: once; d_call: TRBD1; cdr3_length: 15; j_call: TRBJ2-3; cdr3_nt: TGTGCCAGCAGACCAGGGGACAGGAGCACAGATACGCAGTATTTT; cdr3_aa: CASRPGDRSTDTQYF
v_call: TRBV5-1; clone_size: .; d_call: .; cdr3_length: 11; j_call: TRBJ2-7; cdr3_nt: TGCGCCAGCAGCTCGGCCCTGGAGCAGTACTTC; cdr3_aa: CASSSALEQYF
v_call: TRBV7-9; clone_size: once; d_call: TRBD2; cdr3_length: 18; j_call: TRBJ2-1; cdr3_nt: TGTGCCAGCAGCTTAAGTCCGCTAGCGGGGATCTCCTACAATGAGCAGTTCTTC; cdr3_aa: CASSLSPLAGISYNEQFF
v_call: TRBV11-2; clone_size: .; d_call: TRBD1; cdr3_length: 15; j_call: TRBJ2-2; cdr3_nt: TGTGCCAGCAGCTTAGGGGGACAGATCACCGGGGAGCTGTTTTTT; cdr3_aa: CASSLGGQITGELFF
v_call: TRBV10-1; clone_size: .; d_call: .; cdr3_length: 14; j_call: TRBJ2-1; cdr3_nt: TGCGCCAGCAGTGAAGGGGGGATCGACAATGAGCAGTTCTTC; cdr3_aa: CASSEGGIDNEQFF
v_call: TRBV30; clone_size: .; d_call: .; cdr3_length: 16; j_call: TRBJ2-1; cdr3_nt: TGTGCCTGGAGTGTATTAAGTGGGCTCACCTACAATGAGCAGTTCTTC; cdr3_aa: CAWSVLSGLTYNEQFF
v_call: TRBV2; clone_size: .; d_call: .; cdr3_length: 13; j_call: TRBJ2-6; cdr3_nt: TGTGCCAGCGGGGGGTCTGGGGCCAACGTCCTGACTTTC; cdr3_aa: CASGGSGANVLTF
v_call: TRBV19; clone_size: .; d_call: .; cdr3_length: 15; j_call: TRBJ1-3; cdr3_nt: TGTGCCAGTAGCCGAACAGCGAGCTCTGGAAACACCATATATTTT; cdr3_aa: CASSRTASSGNTIYF
v_call: TRBV10-2; clone_size: .; d_call: TRBD1; cdr3_length: 15; j_call: TRBJ1-1; cdr3_nt: TGCGCCAGCAGTGGCCAGGGGGCGTCAGGGACTGAAGCTTTCTTT; cdr3_aa: CASSGQGASGTEAFF
v_call: TRBV9; clone_size: .; d_call: TRBD2; cdr3_length: 16; j_call: TRBJ2-5; cdr3_nt: TGTGCCAGCAGCGTCCCTCTAACGGGAGGTATGGAGACCCAGTACTTC; cdr3_aa: CASSVPLTGGMETQYF
v_call: TRBV7-9; clone_size: .; d_call: .; cdr3_length: 15; j_call: TRBJ2-2; cdr3_nt: TGTCTCTCAGGCGGGGGCACTGCGAACACCGGGGAGCTGTTTTTT; cdr3_aa: CLSGGGTANTGELFF
v_call: TRBV4-2; clone_size: .; d_call: .; cdr3_length: 17; j_call: TRBJ2-6; cdr3_nt: TGTGCCAGCAGCCAAGATTGGGGAGGCTCTGGGGCCAACGTCCTGACTTTC; cdr3_aa: CASSQDWGGSGANVLTF